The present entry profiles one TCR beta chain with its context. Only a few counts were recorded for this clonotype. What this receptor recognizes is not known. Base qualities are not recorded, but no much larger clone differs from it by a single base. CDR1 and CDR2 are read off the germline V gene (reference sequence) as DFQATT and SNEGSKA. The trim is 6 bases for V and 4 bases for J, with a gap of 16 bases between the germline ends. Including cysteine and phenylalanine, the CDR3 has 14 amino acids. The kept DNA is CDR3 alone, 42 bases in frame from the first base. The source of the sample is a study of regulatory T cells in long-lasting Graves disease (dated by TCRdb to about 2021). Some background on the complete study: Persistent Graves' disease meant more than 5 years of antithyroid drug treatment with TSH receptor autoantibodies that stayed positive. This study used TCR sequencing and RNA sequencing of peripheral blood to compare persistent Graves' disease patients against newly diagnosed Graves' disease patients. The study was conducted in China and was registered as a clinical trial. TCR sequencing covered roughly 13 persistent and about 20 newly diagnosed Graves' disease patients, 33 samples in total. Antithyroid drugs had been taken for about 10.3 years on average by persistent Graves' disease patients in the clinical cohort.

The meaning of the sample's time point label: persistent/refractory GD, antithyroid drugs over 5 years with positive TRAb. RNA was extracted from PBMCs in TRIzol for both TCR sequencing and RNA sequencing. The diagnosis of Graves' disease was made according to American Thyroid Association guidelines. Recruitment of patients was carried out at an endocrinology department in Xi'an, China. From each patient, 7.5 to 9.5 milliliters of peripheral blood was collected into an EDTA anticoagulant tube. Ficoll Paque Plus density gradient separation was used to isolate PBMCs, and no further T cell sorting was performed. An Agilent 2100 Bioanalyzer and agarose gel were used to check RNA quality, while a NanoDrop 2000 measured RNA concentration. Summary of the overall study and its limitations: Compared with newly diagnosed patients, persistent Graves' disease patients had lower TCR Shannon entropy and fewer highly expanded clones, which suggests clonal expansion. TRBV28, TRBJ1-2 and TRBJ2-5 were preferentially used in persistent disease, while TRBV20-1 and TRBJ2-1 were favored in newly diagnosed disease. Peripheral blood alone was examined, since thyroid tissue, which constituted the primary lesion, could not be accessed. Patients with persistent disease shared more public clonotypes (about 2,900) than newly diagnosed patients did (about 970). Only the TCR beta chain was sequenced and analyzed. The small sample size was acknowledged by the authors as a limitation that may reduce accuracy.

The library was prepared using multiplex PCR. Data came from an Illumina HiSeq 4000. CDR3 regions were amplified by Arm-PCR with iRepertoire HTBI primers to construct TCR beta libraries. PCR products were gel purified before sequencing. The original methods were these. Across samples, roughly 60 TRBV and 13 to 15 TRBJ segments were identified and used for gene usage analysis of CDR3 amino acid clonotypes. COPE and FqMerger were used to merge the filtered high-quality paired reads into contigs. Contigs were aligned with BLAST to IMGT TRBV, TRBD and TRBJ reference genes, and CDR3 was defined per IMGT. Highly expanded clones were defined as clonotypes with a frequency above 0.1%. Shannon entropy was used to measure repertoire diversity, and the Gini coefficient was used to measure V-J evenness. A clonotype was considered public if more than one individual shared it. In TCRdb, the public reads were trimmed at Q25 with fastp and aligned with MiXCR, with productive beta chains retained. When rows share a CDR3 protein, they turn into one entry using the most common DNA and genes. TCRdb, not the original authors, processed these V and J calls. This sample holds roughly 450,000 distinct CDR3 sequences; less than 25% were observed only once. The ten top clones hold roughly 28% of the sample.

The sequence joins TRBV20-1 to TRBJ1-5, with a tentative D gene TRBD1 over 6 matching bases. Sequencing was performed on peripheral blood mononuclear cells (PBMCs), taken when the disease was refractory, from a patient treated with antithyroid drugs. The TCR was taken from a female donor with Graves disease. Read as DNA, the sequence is TGCAGTGCAAGAACAGGGAACGGGAATCAGCCCCAGCATTTT. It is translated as CSARTGNGNQPQHF.